This entry is about one T cell receptor (beta chain). The antigen is undetermined. This CDR3 contains 14 residues. The V end lost 2 bases, the J end lost 5 bases, and 10 bases lay between the germline ends. CDR1 MNHEY and CDR2 SVGAGI come from the germline V gene. TCRdb's copy holds only in-frame clones and misses some; the assay was immunoSEQ multiplex PCR. The sample has 26,000 or so clones; less than 90% are singletons. Indicated time point: week 35, safety follow-up. The content of each vaccine dose was 300 ug of mutant IDH1 20-mer peptide, and topical imiquimod accompanied it. Across weeks 1, 3, 5, 7, 11, 15, 19 and 23, patients received a vaccination each time, eight in all. These data originate in a study of a mutant IDH1 vaccine in newly diagnosed glioma. The overall study: Earlier therapy was either radiotherapy, temozolomide, or both, and most got both.

Whole-study findings and limits: Vaccination induced immune responses in approximately 94% of patients.

The J gene is TRBJ2-1, the V gene TRBV6-5, with D possibly matching TRBD2 (6 bases). The source of this sequence is a man aged 30 to 45 with glioma. The sample here was PBMCs, taken from a glioma patient whose treatment included an IDH1 peptide vaccine. The CDR3 region has the DNA TGTGCCAGCAGTTACAATGCGGGACACAATGAGCAGTTCTTC. Translating it yields CASSYNAGHNEQFF.